The 30 T cell receptor beta chains reported below all come from one sample, sequenced in a study of tumor and adjacent non-tumor tissue in lung cancer. A modified ARM-PCR protocol with three rounds of nested PCR amplified TCRbeta. TCRdb used MiXCR to reprocess the multiplex PCR reads, holding one entry per CDR3 protein. The sample yields 200,000 to 250,000 distinct CDR3 sequences, about 76% seen once. RNA was extracted from bulk tissue without any cell sorting. Sequenced: lung tumor tissue. These receptors were obtained from a man aged 55 to 69 with non-small cell lung cancer.

Turning to this clonotype: The germline gene is not matched at one end of the junction; a read error may be the cause. The V gene is TRBV11-2, the J gene TRBJ2-7; D unclear. CDR1 is SGHAT and CDR2 is FQNNGV in the germline V gene. The CDR3 extends over 13 amino acids. CDR3 sequence (DNA): TGTACCAGCAGCTTAGAGTACTCCTACCAGCAGTACTTC. Translated, it gives CTSSLEYSYQQYF.

As to this clonotype: A junction boundary mismatches the germline segment, possibly from a read error. This chain links TRBV28 with TRBJ1-6; 12 bases match TRBD1. CDR1 MDHEN and CDR2 SYDVKM come from the germline V gene. This CDR3 contains 19 residues. The CDR3 DNA reads TGTGCCAGCAGCCCACGCGGGACAGGGGGCCTCTATTATAATTCAACCCTCCTCTTT. Translated: CASSPRGTGGLYYNSTLLF.

This clonotype was seen once. Relative to the germline gene, one junction end is altered; a read error may explain this. The J gene is TRBJ2-6, the V gene TRBV6-1; maybe TRBD2 (6 bases). The CDR3 runs to 14 residues. Germline loops: CDR1 MNHNS, CDR2 SASEGT. The CDR3 nucleotides are TGTCCCAGCGCGGGGACCTTGGGAGCCAACGTCCTGACTTTC. Its translation is CPSAGTLGANVLTF.

The J gene is TRBJ2-7, the V gene TRBV7-3, with D possibly TRBD2 on 5 matching bases. Trimming shortened V by 5 bases and J by 3 bases, and 11 bases separated the two germline ends. The CDR3 runs 13 residues. Germline V lookup: CDR1 SGHTA, CDR2 FQGTGA. The CDR3 sequence is CASSLGEFYEQYF. The DNA for the CDR3 is TGTGCCAGCAGCCTCGGGGAGTTCTACGAGCAGTACTTC.

With regard to this clonotype: The junction departs from germline at one end; a sequencing error may be responsible. The CDR3 region is CNARTVDRVLQVAKNIQYF. The CDR3 nucleotides are TGCAATGCTAGAACCGTCGACCGGGTCCTACAGGTGGCCAAAAACATTCAGTACTTC. The rearrangement joins TRBV20-1 to TRBJ2-4; the D gene is possibly TRBD1 (5 bases). Germline lookup yields CDR1 DFQATT and CDR2 SNEGSKA (reference sequence). This CDR3 contains 19 residues.

Worth noting for this clonotype: This could be a read error, since a much larger clone is one nucleotide away. The rearrangement joins TRBV5-6 to TRBJ2-1, with no clear D. The germline V gene has CDR1 SGHDT and CDR2 YYEEEE. CDR3 length: 13 residues. The CDR3 region is CASSLGGVDEQSF. The DNA for the CDR3 is TGTGCCAGCAGCTTGGGTGGGGTCGATGAGCAGTCCTTC.

The table lists this clonotype with many counts. V and J are TRBV4-2 and TRBJ2-7; TRBD2 matches at 7 bases. This CDR3 region has 13 residues. Germline V gene data show CDR1 as LGHNA and CDR2 as YNFKEQ. The V and J ends lost 4 bases and 2 bases, in that order; junction bases with no gene match: 2. CDR3 nucleotide sequence: TGTGCCAGCAGCCCGGGAGGTACCTACGAGCAGTACTTC. Translation gives CASSPGGTYEQYF.

In its sample, this clonotype was seen many times. J is TRBJ2-3 and V is TRBV4-2, with 9 bases fitting TRBD2. The germline gives CDR1 LGHNA, CDR2 YNFKEQ. Trimming removed 5 bases from V and 4 bases from J; junction bases left unmatched: 7. The CDR3 length is 15 residues. CDR3 coding DNA: TGTGCCAGCAGCAATAGCGGGGGCGGATCAGATACGCAGTATTTT. Translating gives CASSNSGGGSDTQYF.

The chain is built from TRBV20-1 and TRBJ2-7; no reliable D call. The germline gives CDR1 DFQATT, CDR2 SNEGSKA (reference sequence). The length of the CDR3 is 11 residues. V was trimmed by 6 bases and J by 5 bases, leaving 11 bases between them. The CDR3 loop is CSARKNDEQYF. CDR3 bases: TGCAGTGCCAGAAAGAACGACGAGCAGTACTTC.

This clonotype was seen only once. The conserved closing phenylalanine or tryptophan is absent in this CDR3, likely reflecting a read error. Because the CDR3's place on the DNA is in doubt, the DNA is left out and the CDR3 is given as listed by TCRdb. The J gene is TRBJ2-2, the V gene TRBV28; the DNA was not compared with TRBD1, the D call given in the table. The CDR3 adds up to 19 amino acids, both ends counted. Germline lookup yields CDR1 MDHEN and CDR2 SYDVKM. CDR3 residues: CVSSLWAQLGAVNTGEPFL.

The chain recombines TRBV6-5 with TRBJ1-6; D possibly corresponds to TRBD1 (5 bases). The V and J ends lost 5 bases and 8 bases respectively, with 19 bases between them. Germline CDR1 reads MNHEY; CDR2 reads SVGAGI. The CDR3 covers 16 residues. As DNA, the CDR3 is TGTGCCAGCAGTAGAGGGGACTCCTCGGAATATTCACCCCTCCACTTT. Translating gives CASSRGDSSEYSPLHF.

As for this clonotype: This may be a read error: a much more frequent sequence differs by one nucleotide. The chain is built from TRBV20-1 and TRBJ2-1; D remains unclear. CDR1 and CDR2 (germline): DFQATT, SNEGSKA (reference sequence). The CDR3 length is 15 residues. With 4 bases removed from V and 4 bases from J, the gap between germline ends came to 17 bases. CDR3 sequence (DNA): TGCAGTGCTATCCCGAGTGGTCGGGCTTACAATGAGCAGTTCTTC. Amino acid sequence: CSAIPSGRAYNEQFF.

A note on this clonotype: Compared with germline, one end of the junction differs, possibly owing to a read error. V usage is TRBV5-1 and J usage is TRBJ1-3; a weak D match, TRBD1 (6 bases). The germline V gene encodes CDR1 SGHRS and CDR2 YFSETQ. The CDR3 runs to 16 residues. This chain's CDR3 is CASSRNVQGSGNTIYF. Here the CDR3 DNA reads TGCGCCAGCAGCCGGAATGTACAGGGAAGTGGAAACACTATATATTTT.

The chain links TRBV20-1 to TRBJ1-5, with D perhaps matching TRBD1 (5 bases). This CDR3 has 15 amino acids. V was pared by 1 base and J by 4 bases, with 14 bases between. CDR1 and CDR2 from the germline V gene are DFQATT and SNEGSKA (reference sequence). The CDR3: CSARATDMSNQPQHF. CDR3 coding DNA: TGCAGTGCTAGAGCCACGGACATGTCGAATCAGCCCCAGCATTTT.

A note on this clonotype: Relative to the germline gene, one junction end is altered; a read error may explain this. The gene calls are TRBV11-2 and TRBJ2-3, with TRBD2 as a possible D gene (5 bases). CDR1 is SGHAT, CDR2 FQNNGV, per germline. The length of the CDR3 is 16 residues. CDR3 bases: TGTGCCAGCACCGCCGGAGCGGTGGGTGGCACAGATACTCAGTATTTT. It codes for CASTAGAVGGTDTQYF. Combining the CDR3 with reference TRBV11-2 and TRBJ2-3 gives the whole variable domain EAGVAQSPRYKIIEKRQSVAFWCNPISGHATLYWYQQILGQGPKLLIQFQNNGVVDDSQLPKDRFSAERLKGVDSTLKIQPAKLEDSAVYLCASTAGAVGGTDTQYFGPGTRLTVL.

A note on this clonotype: It may be a read error: a sequence one base away is much more abundant. The chain employs TRBV12-3 or TRBV12-4 and TRBJ1-3; unclear D gene. V lost 5 bases and J 0 bases, leaving 8 bases between the germline ends. CDR3 length equals 14 residues. The CDR3 DNA follows: TGTGCCAGCAGTCCACATAGCTCTGGAAACACCATATATTTT. This gives the protein CASSPHSSGNTIYF.

The rearrangement links TRBV29-1 to TRBJ2-6, with D possibly being TRBD1 (6 bases). Germline V lookup: CDR1 SQVTM, CDR2 ANQGSEA. Between the trimmed V and J ends, which lost 4 bases and 4 bases, there was a span of 23 bases. The CDR3 covers 18 residues. CDR3 in DNA: TGCAGCGTTGTCTGGACAGTGGGCGCGGGTCCCGGGGCCAACGTCCTGACTTTC. Its translation: CSVVWTVGAGPGANVLTF. Filled out from reference TRBV29-1 and TRBJ2-6, the complete variable domain reads SAVISQKPSRDICQRGTSLTIQCQVDSQVTMMFWYRQQPGQSLTLIATANQGSEATYESGFVIDKFPISRPNLTFSTLTVSNMSPEDSSIYLCSVVWTVGAGPGANVLTFGAGSRLTVL.

The chain links TRBV29-1 to TRBJ1-4; 11 bases are shared with TRBD1. Germline-derived CDR1 and CDR2 are SQVTM and ANQGSEA. The CDR3 is 13 amino acids. After removal of 6 bases from V and 16 bases from J, the junction contained 13 bases not matched to a gene. The CDR3 coding sequence is TGCAGCGTCCTCGGGACAGGGGGTGAAAGACAGTTTTTT. Protein: CSVLGTGGERQFF.

Remarks on this clonotype: A single base separates this from a much larger clone, so it may be a read error. This chain connects TRBV20-1 to TRBJ1-5; TRBD1 agrees at 10 bases. The CDR3 is 15 residues long. Germline values: CDR1 DFQATT, CDR2 SNEGSKA (reference sequence). The CDR3 protein is CGAIPGQGRIQPQHF. CDR3 sequence (DNA): TGCGGTGCTATTCCGGGACAGGGGCGCATTCAGCCCCAGCATTTT.

This chain links TRBV11-3 with TRBJ2-3; no clear D gene. CDR1 is SGHNT, CDR2 YENEEA, per germline. The CDR3 totals 15 residues. Trimming cost V 8 bases and J 2 bases, with 17 bases left between them. The CDR3 nucleotides are TGTGCCAGCGACGCCGCTAGTGTGTTCACAGATACGCAGTATTTT. Its translation: CASDAASVFTDTQYF. Drawing the rest from reference TRBV11-3 and TRBJ2-3, the complete variable domain is EAGVVQSPRYKIIEKKQPVAFWCNPISGHNTLYWYLQNLGQGPELLIRYENEEAVDDSQLPKDRFSAERLKGVDSTLKIQPAELGDSAVYLCASDAASVFTDTQYFGPGTRLTVL.

This clonotype was seen only once. This CDR3 is missing its conserved last phenylalanine or tryptophan, likely due to a read error. V usage is TRBV4-2 and J usage is TRBJ2-7; D is perhaps TRBD2 (6 bases). The V gene lost 4 bases and the J gene lost 9 bases, with 22 bases spanning the gap. The CDR3 is made up of 15 amino acids. CDR1 is LGHNA, CDR2 YNFKEQ, per germline. Written as DNA, the CDR3 is TGTGCCAGCAGCCCTCCGGGACTGCACTCCTACAGGCAGTACTTA. Encoded protein: CASSPPGLHSYRQYL.

Concerning this clonotype: At one end, the junction sequence differs from germline, possibly due to a read error. J is TRBJ1-3 and V is TRBV20-1, with 8 bases aligning to TRBD1. The CDR3 loop spans 18 amino acids. Germline V gene data show CDR1 as DFQATT and CDR2 as SNEGSKA (reference sequence). The DNA for the CDR3 is TGCAGTGCTAGAGATCTCAAAACAGGGGGATTCTCTGAAAACACCATATATTTT. Translated, it gives CSARDLKTGGFSENTIYF.

For this clonotype: One end of the junction varies from germline; a read error may be responsible. The chain is built from TRBV13 and TRBJ2-3; 12 bases match TRBD2. This CDR3 spans 18 amino acids. Germline V CDR1 and CDR2: PRHDT, FYEKMQ (reference sequence). The CDR3 DNA is TGTGCCAGGAGCTCCAGACTAGCGGGGGCCCTCCCCCCAGATAAGCAGTATTTT. Its translation is CARSSRLAGALPPDKQYF.

Turning to this clonotype: The junction and the germline gene differ at one end; a read error may be behind it. The V and J genes are TRBV20-1 and TRBJ1-2; D gene uncertain. Germline V gene data show CDR1 as DFQATT and CDR2 as SNEGSKA (reference sequence). CDR3 size: 11 residues. The CDR3 sequence is CSARDIGGYTF. The CDR3 bases are TGTAGTGCTAGGGATATCGGTGGCTACACCTTC.

The gene calls are TRBV6-5 and TRBJ1-4; 10 bases are shared with TRBD1. V trimming: 4 bases; J trimming: 7 bases; junction bases outside the gene matches: 12. Germline V gene data show CDR1 as MNHEY and CDR2 as SVGAGI. The length of the CDR3 is 17 residues. The CDR3 coding sequence is TGTGCCAGCAGTTCCTTAAAACCGGGACAGGGGTTTGAAAAACTGTTTTTT. This codes for CASSSLKPGQGFEKLFF.

This sequence joins TRBV6-4 and TRBJ2-2; TRBD1 matches 7 bases. The CDR3 runs 15 residues. Germline values: CDR1 MRHNA, CDR2 SNTAGT. The V gene end was trimmed by 6 bases and the J gene end by 1 base; junction bases not matched to a gene: 5. The CDR3 DNA follows: TGTGCCAGCAGCCACAACAGGGGGAACACCGGGGAGCTGTTTTTT. Its protein product is CASSHNRGNTGELFF.

Worth noting for this clonotype: This could be a read error, since a much larger clone is one nucleotide away. The V and J genes are TRBV20-1 and TRBJ2-7; tentatively, D is TRBD2 (7 bases). This CDR3 has 14 residues. V lost 3 bases to trimming and J lost 6 bases, with 18 bases between them. From germline, CDR1 is DFQATT and CDR2 SNEGSKA (reference sequence). The CDR3 DNA reads as TGCAGTGCTAGGAGCGGGACAAAGACCTGCGAGCAGTACTTC. This gives the protein CSARSGTKTCEQYF.

V is TRBV5-4 and J is TRBJ2-3; D unclear. Germline CDR1 reads SGHNT; CDR2 reads YYREEE (reference sequence). The ends were cut back, 4 bases at V and 2 bases at J, with 14 bases in the middle. This CDR3 has 15 amino acids. CDR3 sequence (DNA): TGTGCCAGCAGCCCTGACTCGAGGAACACAGATACGCAGTATTTT. Residues: CASSPDSRNTDTQYF.

With regard to this clonotype: One end of the junction fails to match germline, which may point to a read error. The chain is built from TRBV4-3 and TRBJ1-1; D is possibly TRBD1 (6 bases). CDR1 is LGHNA and CDR2 is YSLEER in the germline V gene. The CDR3 runs 17 residues. The CDR3 DNA reads as TGCGCCAGCAACCAAGACGTTCCGGACAGTTCGGACACTGAAGCTTTCTTT. Translated, it gives CASNQDVPDSSDTEAFF.

Comments on this clonotype: Given a much more abundant clone one base away, this may be a read error. The chain combines TRBV6-6 with TRBJ2-7, with D perhaps matching TRBD1 or TRBD2 (6 bases each). CDR1 is MNHNY and CDR2 is SVGAGI in the germline V gene (reference sequence). The CDR3 covers 15 residues. V lost 7 bases, J lost 3 bases, and 19 bases lay in between. This chain's CDR3 is CASTQGYSGGYEQYF. CDR3 nucleotides: TGTGCCAGCACTCAGGGGTATAGCGGAGGCTACGAGCAGTACTTC.